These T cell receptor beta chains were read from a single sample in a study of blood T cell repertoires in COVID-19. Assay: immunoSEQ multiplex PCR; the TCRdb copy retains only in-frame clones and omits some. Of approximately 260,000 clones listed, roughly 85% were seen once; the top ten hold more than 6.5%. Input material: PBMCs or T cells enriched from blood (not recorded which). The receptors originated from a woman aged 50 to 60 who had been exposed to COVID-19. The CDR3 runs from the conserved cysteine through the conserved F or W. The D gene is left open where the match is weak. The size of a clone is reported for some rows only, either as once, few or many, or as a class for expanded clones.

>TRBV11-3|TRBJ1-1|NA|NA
CASSLAGGSTEAFF
TGTGCCAGCAGCTTAGCGGGGGGGAGCACTGAAGCTTTCTTT
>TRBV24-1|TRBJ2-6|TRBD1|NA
CATSGKGASGANVLTF
TGTGCCACCAGTGGAAAGGGGGCATCTGGGGCCAACGTCCTGACTTTC
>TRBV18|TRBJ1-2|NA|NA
CASSLERAGTPFRYGYTF
TGTGCCAGCTCGCTCGAACGGGCCGGGACACCCTTTCGGTATGGCTACACCTTC
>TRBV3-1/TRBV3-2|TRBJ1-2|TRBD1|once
CASSQVRTGTMAAPNVF
TGTGCCAGCAGCCAGGTTCGGACAGGAACTATGGCTGCGCCTAACGTGTTC
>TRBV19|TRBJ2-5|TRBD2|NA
CASRFSAGETQYF
TGTGCCAGTCGGTTCTCAGCGGGGGAGACCCAGTACTTC
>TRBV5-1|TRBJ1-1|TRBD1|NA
CASSQQGAGDAEAFF
TGCGCCAGCAGCCAACAGGGGGCCGGGGACGCTGAAGCTTTCTTT
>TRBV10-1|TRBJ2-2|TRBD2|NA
CASSGGTSVTGELFF
TGCGCCAGCAGTGGAGGGACTAGCGTCACCGGGGAGCTGTTTTTT
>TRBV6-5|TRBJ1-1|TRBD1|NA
CASSTGGSGTEAFF
TGTGCCAGCAGTACAGGGGGTTCAGGCACTGAAGCTTTCTTT
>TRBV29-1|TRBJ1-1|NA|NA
CSAWTVYNTEAFF
TGCAGCGCCTGGACAGTATATAACACTGAAGCTTTCTTT
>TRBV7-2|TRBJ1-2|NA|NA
CASSPRVVGHGYTF
TGTGCCAGCAGCCCTCGCGTCGTGGGGCATGGCTACACCTTC
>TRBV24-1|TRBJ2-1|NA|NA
CATSDLPRGNEQFF
TGTGCCACCAGTGATCTCCCCCGCGGTAATGAGCAGTTCTTC
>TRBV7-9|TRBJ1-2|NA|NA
CASSWAWGYTF
TGTGCCAGCAGCTGGGCCTGGGGCTACACCTTC
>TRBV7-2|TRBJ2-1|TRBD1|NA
CASSFSGQGFNEQFF
TGTGCCAGCAGTTTTAGTGGACAGGGGTTCAATGAGCAGTTCTTC
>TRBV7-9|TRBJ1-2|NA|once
CASSRDINGYTF
TGTGCCAGCAGCCGGGACATTAACGGCTACACCTTC
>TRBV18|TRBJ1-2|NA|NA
CASSPREGTRYGYTF
TGTGCCAGCTCACCACGGGAGGGAACTCGGTATGGCTACACCTTC
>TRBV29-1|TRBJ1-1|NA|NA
CSVHFPFRDTEAFF
TGCAGCGTTCACTTCCCCTTCAGGGACACTGAAGCTTTCTTT
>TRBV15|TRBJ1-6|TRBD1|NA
CATSRGPGQGNSPLHF
TGTGCCACCAGCAGAGGACCGGGACAGGGGAATTCACCCCTCCACTTT